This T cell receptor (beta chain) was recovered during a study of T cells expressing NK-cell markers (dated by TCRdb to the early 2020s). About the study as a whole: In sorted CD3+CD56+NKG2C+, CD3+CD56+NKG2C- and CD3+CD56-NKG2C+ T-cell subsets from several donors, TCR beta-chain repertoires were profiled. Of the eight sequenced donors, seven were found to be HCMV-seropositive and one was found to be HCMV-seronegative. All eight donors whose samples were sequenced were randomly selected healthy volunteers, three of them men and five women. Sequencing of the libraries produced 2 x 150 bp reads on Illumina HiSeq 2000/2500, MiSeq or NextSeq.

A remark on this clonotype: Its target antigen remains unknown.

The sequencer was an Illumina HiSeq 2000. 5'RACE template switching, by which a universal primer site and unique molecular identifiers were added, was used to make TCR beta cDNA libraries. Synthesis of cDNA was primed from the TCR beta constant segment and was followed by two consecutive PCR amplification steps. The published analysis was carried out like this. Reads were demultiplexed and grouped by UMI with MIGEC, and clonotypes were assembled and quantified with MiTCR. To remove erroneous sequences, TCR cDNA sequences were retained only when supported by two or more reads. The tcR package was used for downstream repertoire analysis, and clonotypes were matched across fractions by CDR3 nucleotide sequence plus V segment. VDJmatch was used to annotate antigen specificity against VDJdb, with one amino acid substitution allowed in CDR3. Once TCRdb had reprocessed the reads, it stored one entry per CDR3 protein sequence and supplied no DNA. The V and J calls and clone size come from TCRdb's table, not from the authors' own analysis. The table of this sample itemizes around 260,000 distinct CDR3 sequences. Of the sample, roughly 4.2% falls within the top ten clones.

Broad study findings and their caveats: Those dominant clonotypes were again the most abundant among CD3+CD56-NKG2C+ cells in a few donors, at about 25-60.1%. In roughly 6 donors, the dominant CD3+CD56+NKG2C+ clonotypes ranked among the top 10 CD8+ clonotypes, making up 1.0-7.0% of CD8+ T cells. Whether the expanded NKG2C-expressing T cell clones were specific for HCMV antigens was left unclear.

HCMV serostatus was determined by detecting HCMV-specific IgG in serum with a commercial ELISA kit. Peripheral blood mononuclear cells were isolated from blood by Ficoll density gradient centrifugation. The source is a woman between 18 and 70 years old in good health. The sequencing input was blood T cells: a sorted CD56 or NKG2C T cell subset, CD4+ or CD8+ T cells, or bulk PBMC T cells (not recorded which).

The encoded CDR3 is CASNPLAGYQETQYF. The V and J segments used are TRBV5-1 and TRBJ2-5; with no DNA, the TCRdb D assignment of TRBD2 cannot be verified. Reading the germline V gene gives CDR1 SGHRS and CDR2 YFSETQ. The CDR3 has 15 amino acids, counting the end cysteine and phenylalanine. DNA for this receptor is not on file.